This record concerns one TCR beta chain sequence. Its antigen is as yet unknown. Authors of the study amplified TCR beta CDR3 regions from RNA transcripts. Carried out on the TCR CDR3, a first-round RT-PCR used the HTBI primer set. Using its own MiXCR run on the multiplex PCR reads, TCRdb lists one record per CDR3 protein. The table lists hundreds of thousands of distinct CDR3 sequences, approximately 15% of them singletons. CDR1 is LNHNV, CDR2 YYDKDF, per germline (reference sequence). The V segment lost 1 base and the J segment 2 bases; nucleotides outside the gene matches: 9. The CDR3 has 17 residues. This record comes from a study of T cells in Graves' hyperthyroidism and ophthalmopathy. Study conclusions and caveats: The model identified upcoming ophthalmopathy a median 6.5 months ahead of onset. Blood shared most expanded thyroid clonotypes above 0.001.

No progression to ophthalmopathy during 18 months of follow-up defined stable disease. Used for diagnoses were clinical symptoms, serum thyroxine and TRAb, thyroid ultrasound and orbital computed tomography. What was sequenced was blood. The chain employs TRBV15 and TRBJ2-3, with TRBD2 matching over 7 bases. The TCR sequence derives from a young woman with Graves' hyperthyroidism. In DNA, the CDR3 is TGTGCCACCAGCAGAGTGATGCGGGAGTTTTCCACAGATACGCAGTATTTT. This gives the protein CATSRVMREFSTDTQYF.